This T cell receptor (beta chain) is drawn from a study of OX40 agonist ivuxolimab in advanced cancers. Study information: Of mixed ages from about 20 to 90 and averaging about 60 years, the group was around 78% male.

This clone was found a few times. Its antigen is currently unknown. TCRdb keeps only in-frame clones here, not all; method: immunoSEQ multiplex PCR. The sample lists approximately 25,000 clones; 75% to 80% were seen once. Trimming took 5 bases from V and 1 from J, leaving 8 bases between them. This CDR3 is 13 amino acids long. CDR1 SGHTA and CDR2 FQGNSA come from the germline V gene. Patients with autoimmune history or systemic immunosuppression were excluded. Study observations and caveats: In the 0.1-3.0 mg/kg groups, partial responders showed among the lowest expansion. No determination was made of the antigen specificity of the expanded peripheral T cells.

The chain combines TRBV7-2 with TRBJ2-5; no clear D. The sequences come from CD4+ or CD8+ T cells sorted from blood, collected in a trial of the OX40 agonist ivuxolimab. This clonotype was obtained from an adult with an advanced solid tumor such as melanoma, head and neck, liver or kidney cancer. CDR3 residues: CASSPPPQETQYF. In nucleotides, the CDR3 is TGTGCCAGCAGCCCCCCGCCCCAAGAGACCCAGTACTTC.